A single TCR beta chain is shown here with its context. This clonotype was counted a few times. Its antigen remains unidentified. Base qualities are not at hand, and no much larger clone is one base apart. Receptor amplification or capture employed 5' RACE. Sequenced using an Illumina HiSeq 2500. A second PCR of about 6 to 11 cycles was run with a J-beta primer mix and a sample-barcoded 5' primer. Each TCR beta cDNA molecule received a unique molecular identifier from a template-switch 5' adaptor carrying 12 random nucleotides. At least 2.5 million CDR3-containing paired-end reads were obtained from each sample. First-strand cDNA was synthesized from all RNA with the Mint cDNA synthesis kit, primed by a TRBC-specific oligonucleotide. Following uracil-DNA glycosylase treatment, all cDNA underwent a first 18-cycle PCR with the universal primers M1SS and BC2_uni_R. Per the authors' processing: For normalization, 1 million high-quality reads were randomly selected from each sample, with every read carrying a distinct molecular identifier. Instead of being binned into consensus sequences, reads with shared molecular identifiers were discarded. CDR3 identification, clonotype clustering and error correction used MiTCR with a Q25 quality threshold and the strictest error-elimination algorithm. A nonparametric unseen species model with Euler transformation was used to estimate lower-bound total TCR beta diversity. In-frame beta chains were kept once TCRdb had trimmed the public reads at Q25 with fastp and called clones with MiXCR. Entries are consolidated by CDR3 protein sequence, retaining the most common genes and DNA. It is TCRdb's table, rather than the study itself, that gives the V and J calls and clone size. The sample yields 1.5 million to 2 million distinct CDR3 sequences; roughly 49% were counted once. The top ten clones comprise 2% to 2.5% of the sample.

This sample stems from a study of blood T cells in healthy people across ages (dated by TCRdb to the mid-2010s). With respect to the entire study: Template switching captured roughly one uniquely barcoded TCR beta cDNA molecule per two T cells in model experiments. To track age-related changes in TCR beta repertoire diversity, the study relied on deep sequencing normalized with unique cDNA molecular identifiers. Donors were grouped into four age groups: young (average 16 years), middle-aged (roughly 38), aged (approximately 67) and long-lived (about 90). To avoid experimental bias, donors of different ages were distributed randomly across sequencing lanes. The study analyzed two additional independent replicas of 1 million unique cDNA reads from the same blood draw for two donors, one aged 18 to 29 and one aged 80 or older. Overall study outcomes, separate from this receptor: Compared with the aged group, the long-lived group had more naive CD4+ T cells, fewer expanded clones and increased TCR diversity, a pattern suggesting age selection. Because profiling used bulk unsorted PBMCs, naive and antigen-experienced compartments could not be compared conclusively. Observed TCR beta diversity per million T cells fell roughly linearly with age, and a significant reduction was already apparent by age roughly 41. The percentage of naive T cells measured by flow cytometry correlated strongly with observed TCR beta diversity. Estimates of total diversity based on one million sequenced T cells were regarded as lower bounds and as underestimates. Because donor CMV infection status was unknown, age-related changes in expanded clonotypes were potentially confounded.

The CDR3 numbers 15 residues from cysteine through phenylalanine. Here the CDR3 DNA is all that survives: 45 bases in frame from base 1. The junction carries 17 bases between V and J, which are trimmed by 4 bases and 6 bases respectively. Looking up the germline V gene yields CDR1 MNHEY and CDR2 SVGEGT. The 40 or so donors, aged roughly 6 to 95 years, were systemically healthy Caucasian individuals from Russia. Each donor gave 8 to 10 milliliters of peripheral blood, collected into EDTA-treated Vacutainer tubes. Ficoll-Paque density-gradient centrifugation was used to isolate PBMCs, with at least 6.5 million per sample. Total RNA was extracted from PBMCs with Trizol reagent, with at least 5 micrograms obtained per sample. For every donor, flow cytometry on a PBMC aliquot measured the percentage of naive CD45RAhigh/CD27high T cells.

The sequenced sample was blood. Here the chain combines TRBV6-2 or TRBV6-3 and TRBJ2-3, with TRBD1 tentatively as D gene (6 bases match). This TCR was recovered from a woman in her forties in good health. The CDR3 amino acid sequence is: CASSSQGPPMDTQYF. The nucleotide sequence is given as TGTGCCAGCAGTTCCCAGGGGCCTCCAATGGATACGCAGTATTTT.